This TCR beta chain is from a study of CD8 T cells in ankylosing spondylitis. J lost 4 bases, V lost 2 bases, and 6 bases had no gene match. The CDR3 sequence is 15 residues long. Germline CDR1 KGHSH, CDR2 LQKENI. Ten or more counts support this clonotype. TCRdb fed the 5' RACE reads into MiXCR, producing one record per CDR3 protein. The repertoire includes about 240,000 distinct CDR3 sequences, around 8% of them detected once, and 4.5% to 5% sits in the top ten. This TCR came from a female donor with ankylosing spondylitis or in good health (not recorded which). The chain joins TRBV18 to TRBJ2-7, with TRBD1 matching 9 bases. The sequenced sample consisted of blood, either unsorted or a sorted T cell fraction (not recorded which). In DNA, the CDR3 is TGTGCCAGCTCACCAGGAGGACAGGGGTTGTACGAGCAGTACTTC. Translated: CASSPGGQGLYEQYF.